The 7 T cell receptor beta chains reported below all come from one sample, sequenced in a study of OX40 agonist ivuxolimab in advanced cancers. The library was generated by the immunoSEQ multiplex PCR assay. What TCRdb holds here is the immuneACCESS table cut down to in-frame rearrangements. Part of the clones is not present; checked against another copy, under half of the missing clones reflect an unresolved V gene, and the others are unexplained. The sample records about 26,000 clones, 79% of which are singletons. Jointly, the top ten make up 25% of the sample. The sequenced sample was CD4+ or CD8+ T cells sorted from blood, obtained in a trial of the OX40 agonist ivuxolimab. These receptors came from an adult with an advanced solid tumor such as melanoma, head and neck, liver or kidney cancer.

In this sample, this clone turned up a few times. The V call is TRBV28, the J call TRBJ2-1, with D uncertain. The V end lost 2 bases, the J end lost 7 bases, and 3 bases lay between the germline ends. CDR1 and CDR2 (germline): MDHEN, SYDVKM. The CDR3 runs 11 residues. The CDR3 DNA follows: TGTGCCAGCAGTTTACTGAATGAGCAGTTCTTC. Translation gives CASSLLNEQFF.

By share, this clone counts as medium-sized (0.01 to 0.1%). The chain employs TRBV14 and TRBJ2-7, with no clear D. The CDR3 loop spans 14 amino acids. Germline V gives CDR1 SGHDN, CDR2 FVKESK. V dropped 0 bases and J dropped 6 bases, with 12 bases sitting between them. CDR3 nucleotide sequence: TGTGCCAGCAGCCAAGACAGGTTCGCGCTCGAGCAGTACTTC. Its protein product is CASSQDRFALEQYF.

The CDR3 loop is CASSFDSNQPQHF. CDR3 DNA: TGTGCCAGCAGCTTCGATAGCAATCAGCCCCAGCATTTT. The V and J genes are TRBV7-9 and TRBJ1-5; D not resolved. The germline V gene encodes CDR1 SEHNR and CDR2 FQNEAQ (reference sequence). This CDR3 has 13 residues. V lost 3 bases and J lost 0, with 3 bases in between.

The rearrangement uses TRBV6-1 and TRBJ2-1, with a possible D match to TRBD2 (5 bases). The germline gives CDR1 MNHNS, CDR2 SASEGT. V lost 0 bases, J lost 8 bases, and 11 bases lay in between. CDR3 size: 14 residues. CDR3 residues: CASSEAGVGYEQFF. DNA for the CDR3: TGTGCCAGCAGTGAAGCCGGGGTGGGGTATGAGCAGTTCTTC.

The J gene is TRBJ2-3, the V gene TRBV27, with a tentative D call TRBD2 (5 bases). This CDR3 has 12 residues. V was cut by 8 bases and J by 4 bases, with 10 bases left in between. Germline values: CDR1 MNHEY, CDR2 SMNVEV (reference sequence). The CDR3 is CASFMRADTQYF. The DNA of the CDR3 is TGTGCCAGCTTCATGAGGGCAGATACGCAGTATTTT.

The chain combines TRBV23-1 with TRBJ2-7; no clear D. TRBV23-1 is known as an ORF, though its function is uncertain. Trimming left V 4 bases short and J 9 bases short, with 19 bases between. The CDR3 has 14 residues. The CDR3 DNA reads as TGCGCCAGCAGTCTCGAAAGGGTCCCAGACGGGCAGTACTTC. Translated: CASSLERVPDGQYF.

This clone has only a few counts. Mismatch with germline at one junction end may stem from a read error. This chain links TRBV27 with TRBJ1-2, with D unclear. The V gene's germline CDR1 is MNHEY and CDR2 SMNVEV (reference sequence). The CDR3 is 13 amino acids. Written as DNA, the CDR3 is TGTGCCAGCAGTGTATCAGGAGCCCGGGGCTACACCTTC. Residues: CASSVSGARGYTF.